This T cell receptor beta chain comes out of a study of shared clonotypes between healthy human individuals. Study-level background: The study used three CD4 naive, three CD4 memory, two CD8 naive and one CD8 memory plate per donor.

Findings and caveats of the study: A limitation of the genetic and exposure-history diversity represented arose from few donors. Clonotypes not shared had lower generation probabilities than those common to all four donors.

Produced via immunoSEQ multiplex PCR; TCRdb's table is partial and in-frame only. The sample lists roughly 2 million clones, 90% to 96% occurring once. Division of CD4+ cells produced a CD45RA+ naive subset and a CD45RA-negative memory subset. This CDR3 contains 13 residues. V gave up 11 bases and J gave up 9 bases; unmatched junction bases: 12. Per germline, CDR1 WSHSY and CDR2 SAAADI. In regard to this clone: The antigen is not known.

The J gene is TRBJ2-1, the V gene TRBV10-2, with TRBD1 matching over 8 bases. The origin of this receptor is a man aged 18 to 29 in good health. The specimen sequenced was naive CD4+ T cells sorted from blood. Subset given: CD45RA+ positively selected. CDR3 loop: CAHPGGPGGEQFF. CDR3 DNA sequence: TGCGCCCACCCAGGGGGCCCGGGCGGTGAGCAGTTCTTC.